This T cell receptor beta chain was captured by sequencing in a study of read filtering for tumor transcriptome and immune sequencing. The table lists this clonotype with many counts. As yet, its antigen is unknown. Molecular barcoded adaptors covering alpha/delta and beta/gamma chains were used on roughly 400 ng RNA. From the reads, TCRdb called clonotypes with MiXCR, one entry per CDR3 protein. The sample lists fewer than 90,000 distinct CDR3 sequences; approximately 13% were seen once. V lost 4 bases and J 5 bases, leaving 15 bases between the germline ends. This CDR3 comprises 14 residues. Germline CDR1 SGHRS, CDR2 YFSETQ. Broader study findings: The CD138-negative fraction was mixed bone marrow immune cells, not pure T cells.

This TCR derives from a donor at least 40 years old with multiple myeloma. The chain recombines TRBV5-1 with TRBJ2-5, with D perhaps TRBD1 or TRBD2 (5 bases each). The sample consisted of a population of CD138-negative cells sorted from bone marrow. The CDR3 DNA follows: TGCGCCAGCAGCCAAACATCGGGGCCGGAGACCCAGTACTTC. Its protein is CASSQTSGPETQYF.